This T cell receptor (beta chain) emerged from a study of T cell responses to AZD1222 COVID-19 vaccine. Comments on this clone: Its antigen is currently unknown.

Study-wide points: White British people made up most donors, females outnumbered males, and clonal diversity was possibly underestimated. At baseline, seropositivity was found in only 5 to 7 AZD1222 recipients. Unmutated variant regions are reportedly the target of nearly half of TCRs that are spike-specific.

Method: immunoSEQ multiplex PCR; TCRdb's copy keeps in-frame clones and lacks some. The sample contains 120,000 to 150,000 clones, 70% to 90% of which appear only once. The TCR originated in an adult in good health. This specimen was peripheral blood, taken on day 0 of AZD1222 vaccination.

CDR3: CASGLRAAKNIQYF. The CDR3 DNA reads as TGTGCCAGCGGATTAAGAGCAGCCAAAAACATTCAGTACTTC. V gene TRBV6-5 combines with J gene TRBJ2-4; D remains unclear. Trimming pared 8 bases from V and 0 bases from J, leaving 11 bases between. The CDR3 length is 14 residues. Germline loops: CDR1 MNHEY, CDR2 SVGAGI.